This T cell receptor (beta chain) was profiled in a study of blood T cell dynamics during melanoma immunotherapy. Profiling relied on immunoSEQ multiplex PCR, and the TCRdb table lists in-frame clones only, not all of them. Counted here are fewer than 15,000 clones, 92% occurring once; the ten biggest clones make up around 0.2%. The time point: pre-treatment baseline. At 12 weeks after first infusion, RECIST 1.1 defined response for most patients. Study results and caveats: Immune-effector CD8+ cells best matched cell-free DNA CDR3 sequences and were most clonal.

Concerning this clone: Its matching antigen is unknown.

The CDR3 runs to 13 residues. Germline V gene lookup returns CDR1 WSHSY and CDR2 SAAADI. J lost 3 bases, V lost 4 bases, and 2 bases had no gene match. The TCR comes from a human donor with melanoma. This sequence joins TRBV10-2 and TRBJ2-7; 8 positions agree with TRBD1. The input for sequencing was effector memory CD8+ T cells from blood, taken from a patient treated with checkpoint blockade. The CDR3 protein is CASSGQGYYEQYF. For the CDR3, the DNA is TGCGCCAGCAGTGGACAGGGGTACTACGAGCAGTACTTC.